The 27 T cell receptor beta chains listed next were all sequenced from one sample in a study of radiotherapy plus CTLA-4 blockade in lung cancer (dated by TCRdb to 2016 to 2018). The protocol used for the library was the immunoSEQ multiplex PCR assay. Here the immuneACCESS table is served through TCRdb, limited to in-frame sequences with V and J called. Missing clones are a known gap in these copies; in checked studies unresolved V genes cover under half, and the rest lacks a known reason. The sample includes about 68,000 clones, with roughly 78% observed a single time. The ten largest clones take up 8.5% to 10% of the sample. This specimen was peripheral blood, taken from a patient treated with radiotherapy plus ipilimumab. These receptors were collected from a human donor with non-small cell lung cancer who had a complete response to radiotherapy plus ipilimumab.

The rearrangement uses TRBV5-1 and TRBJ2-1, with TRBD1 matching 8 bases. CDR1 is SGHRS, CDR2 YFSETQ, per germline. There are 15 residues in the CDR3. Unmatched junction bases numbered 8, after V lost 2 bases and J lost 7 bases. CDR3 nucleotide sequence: TGCGCCAGCAGCTTCGGACAGGGTATTACGAATGAGCAGTTCTTC. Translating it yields CASSFGQGITNEQFF.

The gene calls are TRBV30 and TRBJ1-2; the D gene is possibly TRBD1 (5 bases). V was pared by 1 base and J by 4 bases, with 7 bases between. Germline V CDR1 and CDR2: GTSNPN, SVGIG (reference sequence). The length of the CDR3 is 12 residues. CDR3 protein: CAWSGGGYGYTF. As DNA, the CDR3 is TGTGCCTGGAGTGGGGGGGGCTATGGCTACACCTTC.

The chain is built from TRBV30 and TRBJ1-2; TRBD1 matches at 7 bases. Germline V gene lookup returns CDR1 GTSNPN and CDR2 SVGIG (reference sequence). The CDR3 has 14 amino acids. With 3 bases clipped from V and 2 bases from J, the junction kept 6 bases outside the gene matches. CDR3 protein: CAWSPGTANYGYTF. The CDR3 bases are TGTGCCTGGAGCCCAGGGACAGCCAACTATGGCTACACCTTC.

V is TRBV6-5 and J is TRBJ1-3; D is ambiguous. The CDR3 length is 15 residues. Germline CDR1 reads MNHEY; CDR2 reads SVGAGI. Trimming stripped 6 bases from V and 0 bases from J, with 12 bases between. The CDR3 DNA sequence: TGTGCCAGCAGAACCAGTCTCGACTCTGGAAACACCATATATTTT. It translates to CASRTSLDSGNTIYF.

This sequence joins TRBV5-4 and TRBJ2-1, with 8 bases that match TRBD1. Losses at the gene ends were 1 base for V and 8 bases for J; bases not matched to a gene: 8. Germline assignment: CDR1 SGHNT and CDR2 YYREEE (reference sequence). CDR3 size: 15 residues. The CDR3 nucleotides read TGTGCCAGCAGCTTGTGGGGACAGGTAGTCCATGAGCAGTTCTTC. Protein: CASSLWGQVVHEQFF.

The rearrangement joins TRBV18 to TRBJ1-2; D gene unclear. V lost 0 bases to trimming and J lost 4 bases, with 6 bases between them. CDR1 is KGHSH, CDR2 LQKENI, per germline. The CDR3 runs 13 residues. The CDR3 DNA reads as TGTGCCAGCTCACCACCAGGGCTCTATGGCTACACCTTC. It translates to CASSPPGLYGYTF.

This CDR3 reads CASSVEAGGASNEKLFF. CDR3 in DNA: TGTGCCAGCAGCGTAGAGGCAGGGGGCGCTTCTAATGAAAAACTGTTTTTT. The chain combines TRBV9 with TRBJ1-4, with TRBD1 matching over 8 bases. Germline values: CDR1 SGDLS, CDR2 YYNGEE. The CDR3 loop spans 17 amino acids. After removal of 0 bases from V and 3 bases from J, the junction contained 7 bases not matched to a gene.

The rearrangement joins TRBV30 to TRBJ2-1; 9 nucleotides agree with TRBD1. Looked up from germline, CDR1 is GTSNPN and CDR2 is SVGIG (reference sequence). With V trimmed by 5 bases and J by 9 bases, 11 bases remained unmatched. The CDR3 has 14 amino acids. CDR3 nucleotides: TGTGCCTGGGGGGACGGACAGGGGTCGCGTGAGCAGTTCTTC. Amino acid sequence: CAWGDGQGSREQFF.

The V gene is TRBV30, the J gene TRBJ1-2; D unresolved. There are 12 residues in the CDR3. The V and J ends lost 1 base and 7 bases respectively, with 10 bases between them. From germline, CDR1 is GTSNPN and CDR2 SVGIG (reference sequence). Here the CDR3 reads CAWSGDFGGYTF. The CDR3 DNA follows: TGTGCCTGGAGTGGGGATTTCGGTGGCTACACCTTC.

CDR3 loop: CASSARSGGTTGELFF. Written as DNA, the CDR3 is TGTGCCAGCAGCGCGCGGAGCGGGGGTACCACCGGGGAGCTGTTTTTT. The J gene is TRBJ2-2, the V gene TRBV9; 8 bases are a match to TRBD2. Germline V lookup: CDR1 SGDLS, CDR2 YYNGEE. The CDR3 is made up of 16 amino acids. V dropped 3 bases and J dropped 4; count of bases not matched to a gene: 8.

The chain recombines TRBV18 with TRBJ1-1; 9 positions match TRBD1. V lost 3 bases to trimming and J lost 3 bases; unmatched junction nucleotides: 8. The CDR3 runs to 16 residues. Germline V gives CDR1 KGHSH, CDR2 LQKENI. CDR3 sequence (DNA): TGTGCCAGCTCACCCCCGACAGGGGGACGGTACACTGAAGCTTTCTTT. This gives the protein CASSPPTGGRYTEAFF.

CDR3 residues: CASSPPSLTDTQYF. In DNA, the CDR3 is TGCGCCAGCAGCCCCCCTTCTCTCACAGATACGCAGTATTTT. The gene calls are TRBV5-1 and TRBJ2-3; D remains unclear. The CDR3 runs 14 residues. Germline V gene data show CDR1 as SGHRS and CDR2 as YFSETQ. Between the trimmed V and J ends, which lost 4 bases and 2 bases, there was a span of 11 bases.

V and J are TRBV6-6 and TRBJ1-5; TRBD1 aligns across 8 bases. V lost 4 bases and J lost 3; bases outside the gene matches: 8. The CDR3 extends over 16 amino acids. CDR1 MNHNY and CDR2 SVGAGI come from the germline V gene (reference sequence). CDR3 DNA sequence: TGTGCCAGCAGTTCCGCCCGGACAGGGAACAATCAGCCCCAGCATTTT. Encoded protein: CASSSARTGNNQPQHF.

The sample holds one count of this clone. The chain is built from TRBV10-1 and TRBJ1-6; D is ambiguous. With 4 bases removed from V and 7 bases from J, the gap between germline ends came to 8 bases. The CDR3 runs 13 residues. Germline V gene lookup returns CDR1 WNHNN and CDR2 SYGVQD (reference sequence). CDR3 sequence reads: CASSGQQNSPLHF. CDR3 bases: TGCGCCAGCAGTGGCCAACAGAATTCACCCCTCCACTTT.

The CDR3 region is CASRQSGGAYEQYF. The CDR3 DNA follows: TGTGCCAGCAGACAGAGCGGGGGGGCCTACGAGCAGTACTTC. The chain links TRBV7-2 to TRBJ2-7; 10 bases are shared with TRBD2. The CDR3 is 14 amino acids. After removal of 6 bases from V and 2 bases from J, the junction contained 4 bases not matched to a gene. CDR1 is SGHTA and CDR2 is FQGNSA in the germline V gene.

The CDR3 loop reads CASSRWGTEAFF. CDR3 DNA sequence: TGTGCCAGTAGTCGGTGGGGAACTGAAGCTTTCTTT. This rearrangement joins TRBV19 to TRBJ1-1; unclear D gene. The CDR3 sequence is 12 residues long. In germline, CDR1 is LNHDA, CDR2 SQIVND (reference sequence). Trimming took 5 bases from V and 5 from J, leaving 9 bases between them.

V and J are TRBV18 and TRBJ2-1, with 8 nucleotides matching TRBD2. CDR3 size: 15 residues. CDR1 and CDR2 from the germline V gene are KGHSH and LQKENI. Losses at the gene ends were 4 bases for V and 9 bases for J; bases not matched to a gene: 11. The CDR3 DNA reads TGTGCCAGCTCACAGTCGACTAGCGTGGCGGGTGAGCAGTTCTTC. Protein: CASSQSTSVAGEQFF.

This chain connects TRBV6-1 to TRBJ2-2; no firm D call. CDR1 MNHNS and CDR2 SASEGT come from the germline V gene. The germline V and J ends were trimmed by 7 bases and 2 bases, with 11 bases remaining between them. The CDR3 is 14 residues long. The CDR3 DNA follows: TGTGCCAGCAAGGAGACACCCAACACCGGGGAGCTGTTTTTT. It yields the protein CASKETPNTGELFF.

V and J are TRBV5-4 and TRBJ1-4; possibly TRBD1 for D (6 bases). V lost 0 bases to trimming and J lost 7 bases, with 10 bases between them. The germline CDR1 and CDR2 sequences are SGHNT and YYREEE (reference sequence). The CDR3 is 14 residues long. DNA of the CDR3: TGTGCCAGCAGCTTGGGGGGGCGCGGTGAAAAACTGTTTTTT. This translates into CASSLGGRGEKLFF.

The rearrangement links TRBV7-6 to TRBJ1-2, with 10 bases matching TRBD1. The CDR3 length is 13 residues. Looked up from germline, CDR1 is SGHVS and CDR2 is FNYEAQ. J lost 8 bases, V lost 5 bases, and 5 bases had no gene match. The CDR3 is CASSRRTGGGYTF. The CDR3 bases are TGTGCCAGCAGCCGTAGGACAGGGGGAGGCTACACCTTC.

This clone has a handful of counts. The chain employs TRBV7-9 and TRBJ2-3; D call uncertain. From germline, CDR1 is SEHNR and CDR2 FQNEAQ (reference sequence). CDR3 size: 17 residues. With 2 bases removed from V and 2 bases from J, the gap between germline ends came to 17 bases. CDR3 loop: CASSLRTIRKVTDTQYF. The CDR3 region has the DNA TGTGCCAGCAGCTTACGAACAATCAGAAAGGTCACAGATACGCAGTATTTT.

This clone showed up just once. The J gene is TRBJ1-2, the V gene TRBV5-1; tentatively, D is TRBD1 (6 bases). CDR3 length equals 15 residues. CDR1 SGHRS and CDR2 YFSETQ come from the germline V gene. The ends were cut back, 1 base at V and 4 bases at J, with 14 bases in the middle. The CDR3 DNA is TGCGCCAGCAGCTTGCTTTCGGGACAAAGCTATGGCTACACCTTC. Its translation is CASSLLSGQSYGYTF.

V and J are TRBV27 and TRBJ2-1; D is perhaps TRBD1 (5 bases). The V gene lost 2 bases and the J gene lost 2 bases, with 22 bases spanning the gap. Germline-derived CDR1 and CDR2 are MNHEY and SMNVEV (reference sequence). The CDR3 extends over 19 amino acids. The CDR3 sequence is CASSLRMGPPVQTYNEQFF. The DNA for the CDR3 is TGTGCCAGCAGTTTAAGAATGGGGCCCCCGGTACAGACCTACAATGAGCAGTTCTTC.

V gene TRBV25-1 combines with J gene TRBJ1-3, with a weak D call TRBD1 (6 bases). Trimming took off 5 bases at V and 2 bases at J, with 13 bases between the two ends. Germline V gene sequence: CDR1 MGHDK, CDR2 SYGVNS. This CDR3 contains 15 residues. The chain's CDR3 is CASSSTGFTGNTIYF. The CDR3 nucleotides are TGTGCCAGCAGTTCAACAGGGTTTACTGGAAACACCATATATTTT.

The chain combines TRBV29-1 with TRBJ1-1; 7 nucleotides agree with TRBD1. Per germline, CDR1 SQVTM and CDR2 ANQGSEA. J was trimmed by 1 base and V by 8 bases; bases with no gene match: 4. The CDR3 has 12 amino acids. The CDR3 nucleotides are TGCAGCACCCGACAGGGGAACACTGAAGCTTTCTTT. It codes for CSTRQGNTEAFF.

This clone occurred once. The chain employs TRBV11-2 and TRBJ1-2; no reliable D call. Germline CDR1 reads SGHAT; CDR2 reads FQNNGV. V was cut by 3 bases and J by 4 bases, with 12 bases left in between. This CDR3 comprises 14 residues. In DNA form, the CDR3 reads TGTGCCAGCAGCTTCTCAGAAGGGTCCTATGGCTACACCTTC. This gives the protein CASSFSEGSYGYTF.

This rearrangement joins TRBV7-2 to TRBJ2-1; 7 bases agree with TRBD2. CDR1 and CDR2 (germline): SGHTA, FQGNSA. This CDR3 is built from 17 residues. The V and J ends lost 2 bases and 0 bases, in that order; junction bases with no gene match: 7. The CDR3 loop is CASSLRERGTSYNEQFF. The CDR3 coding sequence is TGTGCCAGCAGCTTAAGGGAGCGGGGTACCTCCTACAATGAGCAGTTCTTC. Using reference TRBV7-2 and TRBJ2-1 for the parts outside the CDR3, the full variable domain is GAGVSQSPSNKVTEKGKDVELRCDPISGHTALYWYRQSLGQGLEFLIYFQGNSAPDKSGLPSDRFSAERTGGSVSTLTIQRTQQEDSAVYLCASSLRERGTSYNEQFFGPGTRLTVL.